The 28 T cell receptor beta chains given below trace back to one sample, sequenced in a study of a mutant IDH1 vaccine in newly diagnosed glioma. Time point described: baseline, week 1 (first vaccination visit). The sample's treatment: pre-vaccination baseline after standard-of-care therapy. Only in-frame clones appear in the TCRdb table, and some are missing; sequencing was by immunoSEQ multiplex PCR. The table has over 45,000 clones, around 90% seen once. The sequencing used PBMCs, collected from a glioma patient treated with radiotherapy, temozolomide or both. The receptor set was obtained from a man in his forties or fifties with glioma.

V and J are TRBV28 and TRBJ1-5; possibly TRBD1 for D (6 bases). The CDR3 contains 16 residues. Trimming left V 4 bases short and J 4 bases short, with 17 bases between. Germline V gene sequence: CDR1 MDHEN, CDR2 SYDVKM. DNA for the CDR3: TGTGCCAGCAGTTCACCTCCGGGGGGCGGGAATCAGCCCCAGCATTTT. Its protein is CASSSPPGGGNQPQHF.

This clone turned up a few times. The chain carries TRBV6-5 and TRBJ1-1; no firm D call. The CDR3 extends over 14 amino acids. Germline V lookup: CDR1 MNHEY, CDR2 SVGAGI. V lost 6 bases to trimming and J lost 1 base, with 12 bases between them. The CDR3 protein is CASRKKTENTEAFF. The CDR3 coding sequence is TGTGCCAGCAGGAAAAAGACGGAGAACACTGAAGCTTTCTTT.

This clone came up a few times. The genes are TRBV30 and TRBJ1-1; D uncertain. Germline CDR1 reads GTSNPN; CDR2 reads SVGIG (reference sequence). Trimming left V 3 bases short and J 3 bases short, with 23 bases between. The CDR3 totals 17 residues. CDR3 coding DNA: TGTGCCTGGAGATGGGAGAGCATGGCGAAAGAGGACACTGAAGCTTTCTTT. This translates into CAWRWESMAKEDTEAFF.

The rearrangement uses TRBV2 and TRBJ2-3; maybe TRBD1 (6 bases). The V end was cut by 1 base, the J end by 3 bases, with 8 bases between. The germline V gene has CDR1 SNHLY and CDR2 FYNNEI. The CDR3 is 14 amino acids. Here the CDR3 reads CASSEDQGTDTQYF. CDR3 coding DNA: TGTGCCAGCAGTGAAGATCAGGGGACAGATACGCAGTATTTT. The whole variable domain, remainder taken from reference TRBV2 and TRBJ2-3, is EPEVTQTPSHQVTQMGQEVILRCVPISNHLYFYWYRQILGQKVEFLVSFYNNEISEKSEIFDDQFSVERPDGSNFTLKIRSTKLEDSAMYFCASSEDQGTDTQYFGPGTRLTVL.

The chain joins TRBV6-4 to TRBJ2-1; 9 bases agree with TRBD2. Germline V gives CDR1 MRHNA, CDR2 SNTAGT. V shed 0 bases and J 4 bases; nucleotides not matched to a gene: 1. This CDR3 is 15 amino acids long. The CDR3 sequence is CASSDSSGSYNEQFF. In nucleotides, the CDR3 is TGTGCCAGCAGTGACTCTAGCGGGAGTTACAATGAGCAGTTCTTC.

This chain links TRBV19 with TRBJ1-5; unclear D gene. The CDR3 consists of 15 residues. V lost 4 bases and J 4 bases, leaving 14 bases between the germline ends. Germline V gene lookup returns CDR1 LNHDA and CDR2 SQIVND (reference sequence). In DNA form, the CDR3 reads TGTGCCAGTAGTAAAGGACGGGAACCTAATCAGCCCCAGCATTTT. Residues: CASSKGREPNQPQHF.

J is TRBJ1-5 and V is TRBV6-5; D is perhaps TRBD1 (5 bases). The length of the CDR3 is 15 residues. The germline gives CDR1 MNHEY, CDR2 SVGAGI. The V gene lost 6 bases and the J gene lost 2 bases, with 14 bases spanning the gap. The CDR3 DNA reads TGTGCCAGCAGGGACGATCGCAGGGGCAATCAGCCCCAGCATTTT. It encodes CASRDDRRGNQPQHF.

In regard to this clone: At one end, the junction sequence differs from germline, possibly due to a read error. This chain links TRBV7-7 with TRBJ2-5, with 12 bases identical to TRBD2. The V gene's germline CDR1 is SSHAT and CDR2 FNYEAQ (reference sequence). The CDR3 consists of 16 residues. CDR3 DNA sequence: TGTGCTAGCAGCTCTAGCGGGAGGGCCACGTGGCAGACCCAGTACTTC. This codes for CASSSSGRATWQTQYF.

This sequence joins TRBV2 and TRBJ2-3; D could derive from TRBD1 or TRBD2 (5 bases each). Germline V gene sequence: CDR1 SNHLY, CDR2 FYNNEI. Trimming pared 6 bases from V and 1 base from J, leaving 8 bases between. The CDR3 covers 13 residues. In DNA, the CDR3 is TGTGCCAGCAGGAGGGACGGCACAGATACGCAGTATTTT. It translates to CASRRDGTDTQYF.

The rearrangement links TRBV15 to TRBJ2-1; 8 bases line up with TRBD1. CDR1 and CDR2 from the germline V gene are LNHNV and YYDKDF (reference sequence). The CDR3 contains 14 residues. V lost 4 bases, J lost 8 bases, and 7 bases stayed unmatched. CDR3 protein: CATSIRTGPDEQFF. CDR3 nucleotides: TGTGCCACCAGCATACGGACAGGGCCCGATGAGCAGTTCTTC.

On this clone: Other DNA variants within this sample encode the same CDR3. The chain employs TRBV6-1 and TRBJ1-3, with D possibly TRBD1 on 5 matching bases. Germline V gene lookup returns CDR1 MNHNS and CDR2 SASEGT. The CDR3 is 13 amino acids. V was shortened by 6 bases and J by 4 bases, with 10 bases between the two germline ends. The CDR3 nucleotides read TGTGCCAGCAGGGGGACTGGGGGAAACACCATATATTTT. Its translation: CASRGTGGNTIYF.

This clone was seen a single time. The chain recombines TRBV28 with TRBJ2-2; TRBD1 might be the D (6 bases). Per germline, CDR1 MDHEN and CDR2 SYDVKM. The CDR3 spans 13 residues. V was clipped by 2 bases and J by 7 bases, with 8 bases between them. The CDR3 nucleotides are TGTGCCAGCAGTTTAGGGGGCTTCGGGGAGCTGTTTTTT. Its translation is CASSLGGFGELFF.

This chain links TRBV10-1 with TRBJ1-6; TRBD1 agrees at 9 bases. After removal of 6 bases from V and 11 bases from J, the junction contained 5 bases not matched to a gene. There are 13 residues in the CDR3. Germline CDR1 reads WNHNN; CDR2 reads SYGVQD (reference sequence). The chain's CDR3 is CASSGGQGTPLHF. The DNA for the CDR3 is TGCGCCAGCAGCGGGGGACAGGGAACACCCCTCCACTTT.

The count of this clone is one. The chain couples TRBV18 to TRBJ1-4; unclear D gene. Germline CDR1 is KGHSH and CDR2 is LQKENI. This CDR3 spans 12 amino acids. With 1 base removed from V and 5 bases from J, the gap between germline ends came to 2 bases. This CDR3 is CASSPQNEKLFF. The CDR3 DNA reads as TGTGCCAGCTCACCACAGAATGAAAAACTGTTTTTT.

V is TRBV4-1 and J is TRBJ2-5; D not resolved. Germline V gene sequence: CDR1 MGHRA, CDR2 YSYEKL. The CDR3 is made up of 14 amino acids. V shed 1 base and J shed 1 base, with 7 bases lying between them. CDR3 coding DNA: TGCGCCAGCAGCCAAGGATCTAGCCAAGAGACCCAGTACTTC. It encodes CASSQGSSQETQYF.

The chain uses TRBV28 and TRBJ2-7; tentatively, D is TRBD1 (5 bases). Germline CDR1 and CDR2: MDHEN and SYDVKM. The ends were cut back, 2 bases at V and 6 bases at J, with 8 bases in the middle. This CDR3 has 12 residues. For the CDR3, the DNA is TGTGCCAGCAGTTTAAGGACAATCGAGCAGTACTTC. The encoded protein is CASSLRTIEQYF. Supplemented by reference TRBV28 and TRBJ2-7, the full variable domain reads DVKVTQSSRYLVKRTGEKVFLECVQDMDHENMFWYRQDPGLGLRLIYFSYDVKMKEKGDIPEGYSVSREKKERFSLILESASTNQTSMYLCASSLRTIEQYFGPGTRLTVT.

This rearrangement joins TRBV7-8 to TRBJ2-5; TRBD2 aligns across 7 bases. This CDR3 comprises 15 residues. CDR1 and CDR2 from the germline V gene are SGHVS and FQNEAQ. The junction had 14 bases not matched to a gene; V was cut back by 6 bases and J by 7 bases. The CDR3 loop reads CASSNTAQPGGTQYF. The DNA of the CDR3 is TGTGCCAGCAGTAATACGGCGCAACCGGGGGGGACCCAGTACTTC.

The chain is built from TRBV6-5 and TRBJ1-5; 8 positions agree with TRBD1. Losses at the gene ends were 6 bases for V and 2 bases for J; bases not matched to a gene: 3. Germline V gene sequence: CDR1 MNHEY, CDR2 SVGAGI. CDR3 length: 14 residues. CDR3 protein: CASRKDRGNQPQHF. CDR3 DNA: TGTGCCAGCAGAAAGGACAGGGGCAATCAGCCCCAGCATTTT.

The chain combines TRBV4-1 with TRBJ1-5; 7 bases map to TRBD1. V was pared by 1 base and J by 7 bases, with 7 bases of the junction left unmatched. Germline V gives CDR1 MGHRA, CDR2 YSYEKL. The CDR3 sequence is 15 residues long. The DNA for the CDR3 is TGCGCCAGCAGCCAAGGGCCAGGGGGAATCCAGCCCCAGCATTTT. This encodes CASSQGPGGIQPQHF.

The CDR3 nucleotides read TGTGCCTGGAGTGTACAGGGTCGGCAGCCCCAGCATTTT. This gives the protein CAWSVQGRQPQHF. The rearrangement links TRBV30 to TRBJ1-5; perhaps TRBD1 as D (6 bases). The germline gives CDR1 GTSNPN, CDR2 SVGIG (reference sequence). This CDR3 has 13 amino acids. Trimming pared 0 bases from V and 7 bases from J, leaving 10 bases between. Looking up the rest from reference TRBV30 and TRBJ1-5 gives the full variable domain: SQTIHQWPATLVQPVGSPLSLECTVEGTSNPNLYWYRQAAGRGLQLLFYSVGIGQISSEVPQNLSASRPQDRQFILSSKKLLLSDSGFYLCAWSVQGRQPQHFGDGTRLSIL.

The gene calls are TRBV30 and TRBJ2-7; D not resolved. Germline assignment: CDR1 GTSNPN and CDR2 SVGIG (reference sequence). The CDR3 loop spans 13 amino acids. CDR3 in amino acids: CAASTASSYEQYF. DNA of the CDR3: TGTGCTGCCTCAACAGCCAGCTCCTACGAGCAGTACTTC.

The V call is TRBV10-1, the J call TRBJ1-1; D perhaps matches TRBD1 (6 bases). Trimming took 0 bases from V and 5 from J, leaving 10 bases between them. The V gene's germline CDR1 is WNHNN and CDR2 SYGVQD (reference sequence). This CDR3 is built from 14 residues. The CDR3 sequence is CASSESGGGTEAFF. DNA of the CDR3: TGCGCCAGCAGTGAGTCGGGGGGCGGTACTGAAGCTTTCTTT.

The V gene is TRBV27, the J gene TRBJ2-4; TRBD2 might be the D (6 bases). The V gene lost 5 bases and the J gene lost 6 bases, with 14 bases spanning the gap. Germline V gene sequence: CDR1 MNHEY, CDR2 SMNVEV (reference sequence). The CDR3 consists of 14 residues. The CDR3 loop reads CASSPRESGNIQYF. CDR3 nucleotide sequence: TGTGCCAGCAGTCCCCGGGAGTCCGGAAACATTCAGTACTTC.

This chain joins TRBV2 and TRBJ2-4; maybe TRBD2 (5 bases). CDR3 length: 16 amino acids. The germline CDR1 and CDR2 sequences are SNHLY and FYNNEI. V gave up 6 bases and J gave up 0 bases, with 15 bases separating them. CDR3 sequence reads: CASRDWGALAKNIQYF. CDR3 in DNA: TGTGCCAGCAGGGACTGGGGAGCACTAGCCAAAAACATTCAGTACTTC.

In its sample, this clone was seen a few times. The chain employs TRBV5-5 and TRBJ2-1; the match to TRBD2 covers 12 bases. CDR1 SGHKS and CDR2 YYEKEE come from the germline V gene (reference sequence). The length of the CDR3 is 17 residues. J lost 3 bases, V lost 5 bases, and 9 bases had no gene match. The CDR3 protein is CASSYGLAGTIYNEQFF. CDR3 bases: TGTGCCAGCAGTTATGGACTAGCGGGGACCATCTACAATGAGCAGTTCTTC.

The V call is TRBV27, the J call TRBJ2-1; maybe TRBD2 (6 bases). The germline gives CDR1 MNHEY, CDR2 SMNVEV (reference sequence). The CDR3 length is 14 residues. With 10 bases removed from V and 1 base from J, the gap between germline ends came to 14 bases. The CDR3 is CAISGAPSYNEQFF. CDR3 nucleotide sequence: TGTGCCATCTCGGGAGCACCGTCCTACAATGAGCAGTTCTTC.

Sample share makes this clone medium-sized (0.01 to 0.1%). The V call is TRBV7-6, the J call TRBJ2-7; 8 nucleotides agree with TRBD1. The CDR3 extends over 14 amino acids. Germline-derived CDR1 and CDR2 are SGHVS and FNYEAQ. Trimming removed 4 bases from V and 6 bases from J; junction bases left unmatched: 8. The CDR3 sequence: CASSSRSGGLEQYF. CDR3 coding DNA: TGTGCCAGCAGCTCCCGTTCAGGGGGCCTCGAGCAGTACTTC.

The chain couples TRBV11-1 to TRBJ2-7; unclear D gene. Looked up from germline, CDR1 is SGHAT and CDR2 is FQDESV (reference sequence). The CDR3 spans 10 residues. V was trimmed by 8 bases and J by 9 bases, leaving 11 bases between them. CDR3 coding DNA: TGTGCCAGCGGCGAGGACCGGCAGTACTTC. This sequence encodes CASGEDRQYF.